These 31 T cell receptor beta chains were all obtained from the same sample, sequenced in a study of blood T cell repertoires in COVID-19 (dated by TCRdb to 2020 to 2022). Library preparation employed the immunoSEQ multiplex PCR assay. TCRdb took over this immuneACCESS table, retaining in-frame rearrangements with V and J assigned. Such tables are incomplete; in checked studies, under half of the missing clones stem from an unresolved V gene, and the remainder is unexplained. Present in this sample are about 140,000 clones, about 88% of which were seen just once. 2.5% of the sample is taken by the ten largest. The sequenced material came from peripheral blood. These receptors all stem from a human donor with COVID-19, enrolled during active disease. The donor label of this sample is uncertain.

The DNA of the CDR3 is TGTGCCAGTAGTATGGGGAGGCAGCTCCAAGAGACCCAGTACTTC. Amino acid sequence: CASSMGRQLQETQYF. The chain combines TRBV19 with TRBJ2-5, with a possible D match to TRBD2 (6 bases). Trimming left V 3 bases short and J 1 base short, with 12 bases between. Germline V gives CDR1 LNHDA, CDR2 SQIVND (reference sequence). CDR3 length equals 15 residues.

This chain uses TRBV5-1 with TRBJ2-7; 8 nucleotides agree with TRBD1. V lost 6 bases to trimming and J lost 5 bases; unmatched junction nucleotides: 10. CDR3 length: 14 residues. Germline-derived CDR1 and CDR2 are SGHRS and YFSETQ. The CDR3 loop reads CASTPGQGYDEQYF. CDR3 coding DNA: TGCGCCAGCACCCCCGGACAGGGCTATGACGAGCAGTACTTC.

This sequence joins TRBV7-9 and TRBJ1-2, with 9 bases fitting TRBD1. V shed 5 bases and J 5 bases; nucleotides not matched to a gene: 18. The CDR3 is 18 amino acids. The germline CDR1 and CDR2 sequences are SEHNR and FQNEAQ (reference sequence). The CDR3: CASSRDTHHTGGAYGYTF. CDR3 bases: TGTGCCAGCAGCCGAGACACTCACCATACAGGGGGCGCATATGGCTACACCTTC. Supplemented by reference TRBV7-9 and TRBJ1-2, the full variable domain reads DTGVSQNPRHKITKRGQNVTFRCDPISEHNRLYWYRQTLGQGPEFLTYFQNEAQLEKSRLLSDRFSAERPKGSFSTLEIQRTEQGDSAMYLCASSRDTHHTGGAYGYTFGSGTRLTVV.

This clone was observed a single time. This chain links TRBV5-1 with TRBJ2-5; TRBD2 is a possible D gene (7 bases). The CDR3 extends over 14 amino acids. CDR1 is SGHRS and CDR2 is YFSETQ in the germline V gene. With 2 bases removed from V and 5 bases from J, the gap between germline ends came to 13 bases. CDR3 coding DNA: TGCGCCAGCAGCTTCGGCGGGGGCGGGGAGACCCAGTACTTC. It translates to CASSFGGGGETQYF.

This chain uses TRBV7-3 with TRBJ2-1; 8 nucleotides line up with TRBD1. The CDR3 loop spans 16 amino acids. CDR1 and CDR2 from the germline V gene are SGHTA and FQGTGA. V was pared by 5 bases and J by 8 bases, with 14 bases of the junction left unmatched. CDR3 sequence reads: CASSPTWQGALDEQFF. Written as DNA, the CDR3 is TGTGCCAGCAGCCCGACCTGGCAGGGGGCTTTGGATGAGCAGTTCTTC.

This chain connects TRBV6-5 to TRBJ2-7; D may be TRBD2 (6 bases). Looked up from germline, CDR1 is MNHEY and CDR2 is SVGAGI. CDR3 length equals 13 residues. The V and J ends lost 6 bases and 5 bases respectively, with 14 bases between them. The DNA of the CDR3 is TGTGCCAGCAGGGGACTTTACGGGCACGAGCAGTACTTC. Translation: CASRGLYGHEQYF.

The chain uses TRBV4-2 and TRBJ2-3; 8 positions match TRBD1. Germline V gives CDR1 LGHNA, CDR2 YNFKEQ. This CDR3 contains 15 residues. V trimming: 2 bases; J trimming: 6 bases; junction bases outside the gene matches: 7. The CDR3 sequence is CASSQSTGDLDTQYF. CDR3 nucleotide sequence: TGTGCCAGCAGCCAATCGACAGGGGATTTGGATACGCAGTATTTT.

The chain is built from TRBV5-1 and TRBJ2-6; tentatively, D is TRBD1 (6 bases). Per the germline V gene, CDR1 is SGHRS and CDR2 is YFSETQ. V was trimmed by 0 bases and J by 4 bases, leaving 11 bases between them. The CDR3 totals 16 residues. CDR3 protein: CASSLEGTTGANVLTF. CDR3 DNA: TGCGCCAGCAGCTTGGAAGGGACAACCGGGGCCAACGTCCTGACTTTC.

This chain connects TRBV18 to TRBJ1-4, with TRBD1 matching over 8 bases. The length of the CDR3 is 16 residues. With 3 bases clipped from V and 1 base from J, the junction kept 4 bases outside the gene matches. Germline CDR1 is KGHSH and CDR2 is LQKENI. The CDR3 reads CASSPQGALTNEKLFF. The CDR3 DNA reads TGTGCCAGCTCACCCCAGGGGGCACTAACTAATGAAAAACTGTTTTTT.

This rearrangement joins TRBV30 to TRBJ2-5; 10 positions match TRBD2. Germline V gene lookup returns CDR1 GTSNPN and CDR2 SVGIG (reference sequence). With 2 bases clipped from V and 7 bases from J, the junction kept 7 bases outside the gene matches. CDR3 length: 14 amino acids. Written as DNA, the CDR3 is TGTGCCTGGAGTCCCGGGACTAGCGTCGGGACCCAGTACTTC. This translates into CAWSPGTSVGTQYF.

The count of this clone is one. V and J are TRBV28 and TRBJ2-5; 12 bases map to TRBD2. This CDR3 region has 15 residues. Germline CDR1 reads MDHEN; CDR2 reads SYDVKM. V shed 6 bases, J shed 2 bases, and the junction held 4 bases outside the gene matches. The CDR3 is CASRRGLAGQETQYF. CDR3 nucleotide sequence: TGTGCCAGCAGACGAGGACTAGCGGGGCAAGAGACCCAGTACTTC.

This sequence joins TRBV5-4 and TRBJ2-7; 11 positions agree with TRBD1. The CDR3 is 16 residues long. J was trimmed by 6 bases and V by 4 bases; bases with no gene match: 12. CDR1 and CDR2 from the germline V gene are SGHNT and YYREEE (reference sequence). CDR3 DNA: TGTGCCAGCAGCAGGGTGGCGGGACAGGGGGTAAGCGAGCAGTACTTC. Protein sequence: CASSRVAGQGVSEQYF.

This clone was found once. The V call is TRBV5-1, the J call TRBJ1-4; D is perhaps TRBD1 (5 bases). The CDR3 spans 17 residues. V was pared by 0 bases and J by 0 bases, with 12 bases between. Germline V CDR1 and CDR2: SGHRS, YFSETQ. The CDR3 nucleotides are TGCGCCAGCAGCTTGGGCAGGGTCCCTGCAACTAATGAAAAACTGTTTTTT. Translation gives CASSLGRVPATNEKLFF.

The chain joins TRBV5-5 to TRBJ1-6; 7 nucleotides align to TRBD1. The CDR3 extends over 17 amino acids. V shed 6 bases and J 8 bases; nucleotides not matched to a gene: 17. From germline, CDR1 is SGHKS and CDR2 YYEKEE (reference sequence). The CDR3, as DNA: TGTGCCAGCATCCTCACCGTAGGGGGCCAGAGCTATTCACCCCTCCACTTT. Its translation: CASILTVGGQSYSPLHF.

This clone showed up just once. The chain links TRBV11-3 to TRBJ2-5; D is unclear. CDR1 is SGHNT and CDR2 is YENEEA in the germline V gene. V was clipped by 0 bases and J by 2 bases, with 4 bases between them. This CDR3 spans 13 amino acids. This CDR3 reads CASSLESQETQYF. For the CDR3, the DNA is TGTGCCAGCAGCTTAGAGAGTCAAGAGACCCAGTACTTC. The whole variable domain, filled in from reference TRBV11-3 and TRBJ2-5, reads EAGVVQSPRYKIIEKKQPVAFWCNPISGHNTLYWYLQNLGQGPELLIRYENEEAVDDSQLPKDRFSAERLKGVDSTLKIQPAELGDSAVYLCASSLESQETQYFGPGTRLLVL.

V and J are TRBV7-9 and TRBJ1-2, with no clear D. This CDR3 spans 13 amino acids. V shed 1 base and J shed 8 bases, with 11 bases lying between them. Per the germline V gene, CDR1 is SEHNR and CDR2 is FQNEAQ (reference sequence). The CDR3 region is CASSLERVVGYTF. The CDR3 nucleotides read TGTGCCAGCAGCTTAGAACGGGTTGTCGGCTACACCTTC.

The chain is built from TRBV11-2 and TRBJ2-1; weak D call: TRBD2 (5 bases). The CDR3 is made up of 15 amino acids. Between the trimmed V and J ends, which lost 4 bases and 0 bases, there was a span of 10 bases. CDR1 is SGHAT, CDR2 FQNNGV, per germline. CDR3 sequence reads: CASSYSVGSYNEQFF. The CDR3 DNA reads TGTGCCAGCAGCTATAGCGTGGGCTCCTACAATGAGCAGTTCTTC.

This sequence joins TRBV7-9 and TRBJ2-1; 12 bases fit TRBD2. V was pared by 5 bases and J by 8 bases, with 10 bases of the junction left unmatched. From germline, CDR1 is SEHNR and CDR2 FQNEAQ (reference sequence). The CDR3 covers 16 residues. The CDR3 region is CASSPLAGGLLDEQFF. Here the CDR3 DNA reads TGTGCCAGCAGCCCGCTAGCGGGGGGGCTTCTCGATGAGCAGTTCTTC.

DNA of the CDR3: TGTGCCAGCAACCTAGACAGGGACTATGGCTACACCTTC. Translated, it gives CASNLDRDYGYTF. The chain combines TRBV28 with TRBJ1-2, with 7 bases fitting TRBD1. Germline CDR1 MDHEN, CDR2 SYDVKM. The CDR3 totals 13 residues. Losses at the gene ends were 7 bases for V and 3 bases for J; bases not matched to a gene: 5.

The rearrangement uses TRBV2 and TRBJ1-2, with a tentative D call TRBD1 (6 bases). Per the germline V gene, CDR1 is SNHLY and CDR2 is FYNNEI. Between the trimmed V and J ends, which lost 9 bases and 2 bases, there was a span of 19 bases. The CDR3 consists of 15 residues. The CDR3 coding sequence is TGTGCCAGTTTACCGCGGACAGTGGTAAACTATGGCTACACCTTC. Its protein product is CASLPRTVVNYGYTF.

The V and J genes are TRBV6-5 and TRBJ1-1; 7 bases are shared with TRBD1. CDR1 is MNHEY, CDR2 SVGAGI, per germline. The length of the CDR3 is 11 residues. The CDR3 DNA follows: TGTACAGGGGCCCTGGACACTGAAGCTTTCTTT. Amino acid sequence: CTGALDTEAFF.

The chain has TRBV6-2 or TRBV6-3 and TRBJ1-5; D not resolved. Trimming took 0 bases from V and 7 from J, leaving 10 bases between them. Germline-derived CDR1 and CDR2 are MNHEY and SVGEGT. This CDR3 comprises 14 residues. The CDR3: CASSYSPTVQPQHF. CDR3 in DNA: TGTGCCAGCAGTTACTCGCCCACAGTACAGCCCCAGCATTTT.

V and J are TRBV7-6 and TRBJ1-1; D is perhaps TRBD1 (5 bases). The V gene's germline CDR1 is SGHVS and CDR2 FNYEAQ. V was shortened by 1 base and J by 4 bases, with 13 bases between the two germline ends. CDR3 size: 15 residues. CDR3: CASSLVGGTSTEAFF. The CDR3 nucleotides are TGTGCCAGCAGCTTAGTCGGAGGGACGTCCACTGAAGCTTTCTTT.

This clone occurred a few times. V gene TRBV4-1 combines with J gene TRBJ2-7, with 8 bases matching TRBD1. V was pared by 2 bases and J by 3 bases, with 9 bases of the junction left unmatched. The CDR3 runs 16 residues. Germline CDR1 and CDR2: MGHRA and YSYEKL. The CDR3, as DNA: TGCGCCAGCAGCCAATTCCCCCCCGGGACAGGCTACGAGCAGTACTTC. Encoded protein: CASSQFPPGTGYEQYF.

This chain joins TRBV25-1 and TRBJ2-5; 8 bases are shared with TRBD1. The CDR3 runs to 15 residues. From germline, CDR1 is MGHDK and CDR2 SYGVNS. J gave up 5 bases and V 3 bases, and 8 bases lay outside the gene matches. The DNA of the CDR3 is TGTGCCAGCAGTGACCCCGGACAGGGAGATGAGACCCAGTACTTC. Residues: CASSDPGQGDETQYF. Full variable domain (outside the CDR3, taken from reference TRBV25-1 and TRBJ2-5): EADIYQTPRYLVIGTGKKITLECSQTMGHDKMYWYQQDPGMELHLIHYSYGVNSTEKGDLSSESTVSRIRTEHFPLTLESARPSHTSQYLCASSDPGQGDETQYFGPGTRLLVL.

The chain joins TRBV20-1 to TRBJ2-7; D is possibly TRBD1 (5 bases). The ends were cut back, 3 bases at V and 5 bases at J, with 8 bases in the middle. The CDR3 is made up of 11 amino acids. Germline CDR1 DFQATT, CDR2 SNEGSKA (reference sequence). Here the CDR3 DNA reads TGCAGTGCTAGGTCAGGGAACGAGCAGTACTTC. Translation: CSARSGNEQYF.

The rearrangement links TRBV9 to TRBJ2-7, with D unresolved. The ends were cut back, 4 bases at V and 5 bases at J, with 13 bases in the middle. This CDR3 has 13 amino acids. CDR1 and CDR2 (germline): SGDLS, YYNGEE. DNA of the CDR3: TGTGCCAGCAGCTCCCACACGCCCCACGAGCAGTACTTC. It yields the protein CASSSHTPHEQYF.

The J gene is TRBJ1-1, the V gene TRBV19; 8 positions match TRBD1. This CDR3 region has 15 residues. CDR1 and CDR2 (germline): LNHDA, SQIVND (reference sequence). The trim removed 5 bases at V and 3 bases at J, leaving 8 bases unmatched. The CDR3 here is CASSSLQGAYTEAFF. The CDR3 nucleotides are TGTGCCAGTAGTTCACTTCAGGGGGCCTACACTGAAGCTTTCTTT.

This rearrangement joins TRBV24-1 to TRBJ2-7, with 7 bases lining up with TRBD1. The V and J ends lost 1 base and 5 bases, in that order; junction bases with no gene match: 1. The germline V gene has CDR1 KGHDR and CDR2 SFDVKD. The CDR3 spans 13 residues. CDR3 DNA: TGTGCCACCAGTGATTTTGACAGGGACGAGCAGTACTTC. Its protein is CATSDFDRDEQYF.

J is TRBJ2-7 and V is TRBV11-2, with 7 bases lining up with TRBD2. Germline CDR1 is SGHAT and CDR2 is FQNNGV. CDR3 size: 13 residues. After removal of 7 bases from V and 2 bases from J, the junction contained 5 bases not matched to a gene. The CDR3 protein is CASTGTTAYEQYF. In DNA, the CDR3 is TGTGCCAGCACCGGGACTACCGCCTACGAGCAGTACTTC.

The CDR3: CATKQGGYGYTF. CDR3 coding DNA: TGTGCCACCAAACAGGGGGGCTATGGCTACACCTTC. The J gene is TRBJ1-2, the V gene TRBV6-5, with TRBD1 matching 8 bases. V gave up 10 bases and J gave up 4 bases; unmatched junction bases: 5. The CDR3 loop spans 12 amino acids. CDR1 MNHEY and CDR2 SVGAGI come from the germline V gene.